The 14 T cell receptor beta chains below come from one sample, sequenced in a study of cytomegalovirus exposure and HLA in healthy donors. 13 Jbeta primers and 60 Vbeta primers were used for the PCR. The protocol was immunoSEQ multiplex PCR, while the TCRdb copy is restricted to in-frame clones and leaves out a portion. The sample has roughly 170,000 clones; just under 80% are singletons. Sequences were obtained from PBMCs. The receptor set was obtained from a woman in her forties or fifties in good health and CMV-seropositive.

The chain recombines TRBV6-1 with TRBJ1-1; unclear D gene. The CDR3 contains 12 residues. V dropped 4 bases and J dropped 1 base, with 4 bases sitting between them. Germline CDR1 reads MNHNS; CDR2 reads SASEGT. CDR3 protein: CASSVRNTEAFF. The CDR3 DNA follows: TGTGCCAGCAGTGTGAGGAACACTGAAGCTTTCTTT.

The chain links TRBV10-3 to TRBJ1-1; TRBD1 is a possible D gene (5 bases). CDR3 size: 12 residues. Looked up from germline, CDR1 is ENHRY and CDR2 is SYGVKD. V lost 4 bases and J lost 12, with 15 bases in between. The CDR3 nucleotides are TGTGCCATCAGTGGACGGGGGGGGAAAACTTTCTTT. Translation gives CAISGRGGKTFF.

V and J are TRBV7-9 and TRBJ2-5; D is possibly TRBD2 (6 bases). The CDR3 is made up of 13 amino acids. From germline, CDR1 is SEHNR and CDR2 FQNEAQ (reference sequence). V was shortened by 3 bases and J by 2 bases, with 7 bases between the two germline ends. The CDR3 nucleotides are TGTGCCAGCAGCTTGGGGGGACAAGAGACCCAGTACTTC. This gives the protein CASSLGGQETQYF.

A few counts support this clone. The V and J genes are TRBV30 and TRBJ1-1, with D uncertain. V was clipped by 0 bases and J by 0 bases, with 8 bases between them. This CDR3 has 14 amino acids. CDR1 and CDR2 (germline): GTSNPN, SVGIG (reference sequence). CDR3 sequence (DNA): TGTGCCTGGAGTGTGCGCCTGATGAACACTGAAGCTTTCTTT. This codes for CAWSVRLMNTEAFF.

The V gene is TRBV5-1, the J gene TRBJ1-2; D is possibly TRBD1 (6 bases). The CDR3 has 15 amino acids. V was shortened by 0 bases and J by 4 bases, with 13 bases between the two germline ends. In germline, CDR1 is SGHRS, CDR2 YFSETQ. The CDR3 bases are TGCGCCAGCAGCTTGGACAGGGAAGTTCGCTATGGCTACACCTTC. Translation gives CASSLDREVRYGYTF.

The chain employs TRBV9 and TRBJ2-5; 10 nucleotides match TRBD1. Judging by the DNA end, TRBJ2-7 fits better; the J call may be wrong. The CDR3 sequence is 17 residues long. Per germline, CDR1 SGDLS and CDR2 YYNGEE. The CDR3 region is CASSVGSGQGPSYEQYF. The CDR3 coding sequence is TGTGCCAGCAGCGTAGGTTCGGGACAGGGGCCGTCCTACGAGCAGTACTTC.

The gene calls are TRBV19 and TRBJ1-4; D call uncertain. CDR1 and CDR2 (germline): LNHDA, SQIVND (reference sequence). The CDR3 spans 12 residues. Between the trimmed V and J ends, which lost 3 bases and 8 bases, there was a span of 7 bases. CDR3 sequence (DNA): TGTGCCAGTAGTATGGCTCGCGAAAAACTGTTTTTT. Translation: CASSMAREKLFF.

This chain uses TRBV2 with TRBJ1-4; D might be TRBD1 (5 bases). Germline CDR1 SNHLY, CDR2 FYNNEI. V lost 3 bases to trimming and J lost 0 bases, with 11 bases between them. The CDR3 runs 16 residues. CDR3 residues: CASSDRGMATNEKLFF. The CDR3 DNA reads TGTGCCAGCAGTGACCGGGGGATGGCAACTAATGAAAAACTGTTTTTT. The full variable domain, with the rest looked up from reference TRBV2 and TRBJ1-4, is EPEVTQTPSHQVTQMGQEVILRCVPISNHLYFYWYRQILGQKVEFLVSFYNNEISEKSEIFDDQFSVERPDGSNFTLKIRSTKLEDSAMYFCASSDRGMATNEKLFFGSGTQLSVL.

The gene calls are TRBV6-5 and TRBJ2-7, with 7 bases matching TRBD1. The CDR3 contains 15 residues. The germline CDR1 and CDR2 sequences are MNHEY and SVGAGI. The ends lost 2 bases at V and 2 bases at J; junction bases unmatched: 6. In nucleotides, the CDR3 is TGTGCCAGCAGTTACGCGAGACAGGGTCCCTACGAGCAGTACTTC. Protein: CASSYARQGPYEQYF.

This clone was observed once. The gene calls are TRBV27 and TRBJ2-2; a possible D gene is TRBD2 (6 bases). Germline V gene sequence: CDR1 MNHEY, CDR2 SMNVEV (reference sequence). The CDR3 runs to 14 residues. Trimming pared 7 bases from V and 6 bases from J, leaving 15 bases between. Written as DNA, the CDR3 is TGTGCCAGCACGGAGCTGGAGGGCGCCGGGGAGCTGTTTTTT. This gives the protein CASTELEGAGELFF.

The CDR3 nucleotides read TGTGCCAGCAGTGAACAAGTTGGCGGGGGATACACAGATACGCAGTATTTT. Translation gives CASSEQVGGGYTDTQYF. The chain has TRBV6-1 and TRBJ2-3, with TRBD2 identical over 7 bases. Germline V lookup: CDR1 MNHNS, CDR2 SASEGT. The J segment lost 2 bases and the V segment lost 2 bases, leaving 10 bases of the junction unmatched. The CDR3 is 17 residues long.

V gene TRBV11-1 combines with J gene TRBJ2-7; D might be TRBD2 (5 bases). The CDR3 runs 15 residues. The germline V gene encodes CDR1 SGHAT and CDR2 FQDESV (reference sequence). Trimming stripped 0 bases from V and 4 bases from J, with 13 bases between. The CDR3 here is CASSLAPSTDYEQYF. For the CDR3, the DNA is TGTGCCAGCAGCTTAGCGCCTAGCACTGATTACGAGCAGTACTTC.

J is TRBJ1-5 and V is TRBV2; D may be TRBD1 (5 bases). The CDR3 spans 14 residues. V gave up 3 bases and J gave up 7 bases, with 13 bases separating them. Germline assignment: CDR1 SNHLY and CDR2 FYNNEI. CDR3 residues: CASSEGGGGQPQHF. For the CDR3, the DNA is TGTGCCAGCAGTGAGGGGGGGGGAGGGCAGCCCCAGCATTTT.

The table lists this clone with a few counts. The CDR3 loop reads CAYGENTEAFF. The CDR3 DNA follows: TGTGCCTACGGGGAGAACACTGAAGCTTTCTTT. The chain couples TRBV2 to TRBJ1-1; D gene ambiguous. There are 11 residues in the CDR3. Germline values: CDR1 SNHLY, CDR2 FYNNEI. Between the trimmed V and J ends, which lost 11 bases and 1 base, there was a span of 8 bases.